The T cell receptor (beta chain) described here comes from a study of monozygotic twins with inflammatory bowel disease. TCRdb re-called the 5' RACE reads, yielding one record per CDR3 amino acid sequence without DNA. The data show over 110,000 distinct CDR3 sequences, and the top ten clones hold about 2.6%. Germline values: CDR1 MNHEY, CDR2 SVGEGT. This CDR3 has 18 amino acids. Blood samples of around 2.5 ml were drawn from every donor. The sequence derives from a human donor with ulcerative colitis or Crohn's disease, or a healthy co-twin of an affected twin (not recorded which). V gene TRBV6-2 or TRBV6-3 combines with J gene TRBJ2-5; TCRdb's D call of TRBD1 is untestable without DNA. The source material was blood. CDR3: CASSYATSGGLYQETQYF.